This T cell receptor (beta chain) derives from a study of cytomegalovirus exposure and HLA in healthy donors. Findings of the study overall: Later, an analysis found that common viral pathogens appeared to be linked with several of the most significant clusters.

The CDR3 is made up of 13 amino acids. Germline assignment: CDR1 SGDLS and CDR2 YYNGEE. The J segment lost 4 bases and the V segment lost 4 bases, leaving 4 bases of the junction unmatched. A multiplex PCR was run with 60 Vbeta primers and 13 Jbeta primers. Sequencing used immunoSEQ multiplex PCR; TCRdb keeps in-frame clones, though not all of them. The table shows 150,000 or so clones, with approximately 70% occurring only once. Donors were ostensibly healthy at sampling, although undocumented immune exposures were probable. Note on this clone: The antigen remains unidentified.

What was sequenced was PBMCs. The chain is built from TRBV9 and TRBJ1-2; TRBD1 matches 7 bases. This clonotype was obtained from a woman between 18 and 30 years old in good health and CMV-seronegative. The CDR3 nucleotides read TGTGCCAGCAGCCGGGAGGGGGCCTATGGCTACACCTTC. Amino acid sequence: CASSREGAYGYTF.